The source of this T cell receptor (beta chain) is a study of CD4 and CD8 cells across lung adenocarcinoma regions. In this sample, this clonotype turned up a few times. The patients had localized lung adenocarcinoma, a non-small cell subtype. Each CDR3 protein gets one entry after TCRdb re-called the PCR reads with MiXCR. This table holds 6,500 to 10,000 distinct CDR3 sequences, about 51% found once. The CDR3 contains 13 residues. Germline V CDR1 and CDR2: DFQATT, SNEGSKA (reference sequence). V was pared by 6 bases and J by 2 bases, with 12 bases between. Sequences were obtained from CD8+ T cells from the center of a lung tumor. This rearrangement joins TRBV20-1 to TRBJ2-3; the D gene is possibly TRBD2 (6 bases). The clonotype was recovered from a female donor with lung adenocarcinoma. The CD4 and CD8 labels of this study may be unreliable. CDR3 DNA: TGCAGTGCCGCGGGAACCTTCACAGATACGCAGTATTTT. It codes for CSAAGTFTDTQYF.